Listed below are T cell receptor beta chains from one sample, sequenced in a study of cytomegalovirus exposure and HLA in healthy donors. The data were produced by immunoSEQ multiplex PCR, yet TCRdb's version contains in-frame clones alone and is incomplete. The sample has around 93,000 clones; less than 85% are singletons. The specimen was PBMCs. These receptors came from a young man in good health and CMV-seropositive. Each CDR3 is given with its conserved first and last residue. A D gene is named only where the DNA matches it firmly. Where a row states a size, it is once, few, many or the class of an expanded clone; other rows omit it.

d_call: NA; j_call: TRBJ1-1; clone_size: few; v_call: TRBV29-1; cdr3_nt: TGCAGCGTTCACGGGAGGGAAGCTTTCTTT; cdr3_aa: CSVHGREAFF
d_call: NA; j_call: TRBJ1-2; clone_size: NA; v_call: TRBV28; cdr3_nt: TGTGCCAGCAGTTTAAGGAGGGCGGACAAATATGGCTACACCTTC; cdr3_aa: CASSLRRADKYGYTF
d_call: NA; j_call: TRBJ2-5; clone_size: NA; v_call: TRBV6-1; cdr3_nt: TGTGCCAGCAGTGTACGGGAGACCCAGTACTTC; cdr3_aa: CASSVRETQYF
d_call: TRBD1; j_call: TRBJ1-1; clone_size: NA; v_call: TRBV10-2; cdr3_nt: TGCGCCAGCAGCCGGACAGGGGGAAAGGGTACTGAAGCTTTCTTT; cdr3_aa: CASSRTGGKGTEAFF
d_call: TRBD1; j_call: TRBJ1-2; clone_size: NA; v_call: TRBV29-1; cdr3_nt: TGCAGCGTCACACTCCCGGGACAGGGTCACTATGGCTACACCTTC; cdr3_aa: CSVTLPGQGHYGYTF
d_call: TRBD1; j_call: TRBJ1-3; clone_size: NA; v_call: TRBV28; cdr3_nt: TGTGCCAGCAGTCCCGGGACAGGGTCTGGAAACACCATATATTTT; cdr3_aa: CASSPGTGSGNTIYF
d_call: TRBD2; j_call: TRBJ2-7; clone_size: NA; v_call: TRBV5-1; cdr3_nt: TGCGCCAGCAGCCCCAGGACTAGCGCCAACTCCTACGAGCAGTACTTC; cdr3_aa: CASSPRTSANSYEQYF
d_call: TRBD1; j_call: TRBJ2-1; clone_size: NA; v_call: TRBV7-9; cdr3_nt: TGTGCCAGCAGTCTACGGACAGGGGACAATGAGCAGTTCTTC; cdr3_aa: CASSLRTGDNEQFF
d_call: TRBD1; j_call: TRBJ2-7; clone_size: NA; v_call: TRBV7-9; cdr3_nt: TGTGCCAGCAGCCGGGACAGCTCCTACGAGCAGTACTTC; cdr3_aa: CASSRDSSYEQYF
d_call: NA; j_call: TRBJ2-2; clone_size: NA; v_call: TRBV10-1; cdr3_nt: TGCGCCAGCAGTGAGTTCCAAAGCACCCTAGGCGGGGAGCTGTTTTTT; cdr3_aa: CASSEFQSTLGGELFF
d_call: NA; j_call: TRBJ2-6; clone_size: NA; v_call: TRBV11-2; cdr3_nt: TGTGCCAGCAGCCTTTTGGGGGACATGAGCTCTGGGGCCAACGTCCTGACTTTC; cdr3_aa: CASSLLGDMSSGANVLTF
d_call: NA; j_call: TRBJ2-1; clone_size: NA; v_call: TRBV7-9; cdr3_nt: TGTGCCAGCACCCCTGGGGCGGGGAACTACAATGAGCAGTTCTTC; cdr3_aa: CASTPGAGNYNEQFF
d_call: TRBD2; j_call: TRBJ2-7; clone_size: NA; v_call: TRBV7-2; cdr3_nt: TGTGCCAGCAGCTTAGGTCCTAGCGGGAGGGCCGTAGGAACCTACGAGCAGTACTTC; cdr3_aa: CASSLGPSGRAVGTYEQYF
d_call: TRBD1; j_call: TRBJ1-2; clone_size: NA; v_call: TRBV29-1; cdr3_nt: TGCAGCGTTGATCACTTTAGGGACAGAGGTGTAAGGAACTATGGCTACACCTTC; cdr3_aa: CSVDHFRDRGVRNYGYTF
d_call: NA; j_call: TRBJ2-3; clone_size: NA; v_call: TRBV7-9; cdr3_nt: TGTGCCAGCAGCCCAGGTGAAGTTCAGTATTTT; cdr3_aa: CASSPGEVQYF
d_call: NA; j_call: TRBJ2-3; clone_size: NA; v_call: TRBV5-4; cdr3_nt: TGTGCCAGCAGCTGGACTTACACAGATACGCAGTATTTT; cdr3_aa: CASSWTYTDTQYF
d_call: TRBD1; j_call: TRBJ2-1; clone_size: NA; v_call: TRBV6-5; cdr3_nt: TGTGCCAGCAGTCAAACAGGACAGGGGAATGAGCAGTTCTTC; cdr3_aa: CASSQTGQGNEQFF
d_call: NA; j_call: TRBJ2-7; clone_size: NA; v_call: TRBV10-2; cdr3_nt: TGCGCCAGCAGGGTAGAGGCTAAAGACTCCTACGAGCAGTACTTC; cdr3_aa: CASRVEAKDSYEQYF
d_call: NA; j_call: TRBJ2-5; clone_size: NA; v_call: TRBV7-9; cdr3_nt: TGTGCCAGCAGCAGGACACGTCAAGAGACCCAGTACTTC; cdr3_aa: CASSRTRQETQYF
d_call: NA; j_call: TRBJ1-5; clone_size: NA; v_call: TRBV19; cdr3_nt: TGTGCCAGTAGTATGACTAGGGATAGCAATCAGCCCCAGCATTTT; cdr3_aa: CASSMTRDSNQPQHF
d_call: NA; j_call: TRBJ2-1; clone_size: NA; v_call: TRBV5-1; cdr3_nt: TGCGCCAGCAGCTTGCGCCCCACCTACGAGAGTGAGCAGTTCTTC; cdr3_aa: CASSLRPTYESEQFF
d_call: TRBD1; j_call: TRBJ1-1; clone_size: NA; v_call: TRBV6-1; cdr3_nt: TGTGCCAGCAGCTTCGGACAGGTTACTGAAGCTTTCTTT; cdr3_aa: CASSFGQVTEAFF
d_call: NA; j_call: TRBJ2-2; clone_size: NA; v_call: TRBV15; cdr3_nt: TGTGCCACCAGGGAACAGGGCAAGAACACCGGGGAGCTGTTTTTT; cdr3_aa: CATREQGKNTGELFF
d_call: TRBD1; j_call: TRBJ1-4; clone_size: NA; v_call: TRBV2; cdr3_nt: TGTGCCAGCAGTTTAAACAGGGGTGCTAATGAAAAACTGTTTTTT; cdr3_aa: CASSLNRGANEKLFF
d_call: NA; j_call: TRBJ1-2; clone_size: NA; v_call: TRBV19; cdr3_nt: TGTGCCAGTAGGAAAAACCCTTCAGGGCGCTCTACCGGCTACACCTTC; cdr3_aa: CASRKNPSGRSTGYTF
d_call: TRBD2; j_call: TRBJ2-5; clone_size: few; v_call: TRBV27; cdr3_nt: TGTGCCAGCAGTTTGGGAGCGGGGGGCGGGGGGGCCCAGTACTTC; cdr3_aa: CASSLGAGGGGAQYF
d_call: TRBD1; j_call: TRBJ1-4; clone_size: NA; v_call: TRBV27; cdr3_nt: TGTGCCAGCAGTCCTCAGGGGGCAGGTAATGAAAAACTGTTTTTT; cdr3_aa: CASSPQGAGNEKLFF
d_call: NA; j_call: TRBJ1-1; clone_size: once; v_call: TRBV27; cdr3_nt: TGTGCCAGCAGTTTATGGGGGCGTCCGGTGAGGACTGAAGCTTTCTTT; cdr3_aa: CASSLWGRPVRTEAFF
d_call: NA; j_call: TRBJ2-7; clone_size: few; v_call: TRBV4-1; cdr3_nt: TGCGCCAGCAGCCAACAGATAAACTACGAGCAGTACTTC; cdr3_aa: CASSQQINYEQYF
d_call: NA; j_call: TRBJ2-7; clone_size: NA; v_call: TRBV6-6; cdr3_nt: TGTGCCAGCAGTTACCTACAGGACGCCTCCTACGAGCAGTACTTC; cdr3_aa: CASSYLQDASYEQYF
d_call: NA; j_call: TRBJ2-1; clone_size: NA; v_call: TRBV9; cdr3_nt: TGTGCCAGCAGCGCCCCTTCCGGGACACCATACAATGAGCAGTTCTTC; cdr3_aa: CASSAPSGTPYNEQFF
d_call: NA; j_call: TRBJ1-1; clone_size: NA; v_call: TRBV6-5; cdr3_nt: TGTGCCAGCAGTTACGGGGAGATGAACACTGAAGCTTTCTTT; cdr3_aa: CASSYGEMNTEAFF
d_call: TRBD1; j_call: TRBJ1-1; clone_size: NA; v_call: TRBV5-1; cdr3_nt: TGCGCCAGCAGCTGGACCGGGACAGGGAACACTGAAGCTTTCTTT; cdr3_aa: CASSWTGTGNTEAFF
d_call: NA; j_call: TRBJ1-2; clone_size: NA; v_call: TRBV2; cdr3_nt: TGTGCCAGCAGTGTAGCCAGGGCCTATGGCTACACCTTC; cdr3_aa: CASSVARAYGYTF
d_call: TRBD2; j_call: TRBJ2-1; clone_size: NA; v_call: TRBV29-1; cdr3_nt: TGCAGCGCCAGCCGCGGACTAGCCCTCTACAATGAGCAGTTCTTC; cdr3_aa: CSASRGLALYNEQFF
d_call: NA; j_call: TRBJ2-2; clone_size: NA; v_call: TRBV10-3; cdr3_nt: TGTGCCATCAGTGAGTCGGGAATGGGGGGCACCGGGGAGCTGTTTTTT; cdr3_aa: CAISESGMGGTGELFF
d_call: NA; j_call: TRBJ1-2; clone_size: NA; v_call: TRBV28; cdr3_nt: TGTGCCAGCAGTTATGCCGGGACATCCTATGGCTACACCTTC; cdr3_aa: CASSYAGTSYGYTF
d_call: NA; j_call: TRBJ2-7; clone_size: NA; v_call: TRBV27; cdr3_nt: TGTGCCAGCAGTTTAATCTCGGGGAGCTCCTACGAGCAGTACTTC; cdr3_aa: CASSLISGSSYEQYF
d_call: TRBD1; j_call: TRBJ1-4; clone_size: NA; v_call: TRBV19; cdr3_nt: TGTGCCAGTAGTATACAACCTGGGACAGGGGCCCTTTTT; cdr3_aa: CASSIQPGTGALF
d_call: TRBD2; j_call: TRBJ2-3; clone_size: NA; v_call: TRBV5-4; cdr3_nt: TGTGCCAGCAGCCGTTCACTAGCGGGAATGGTTACAGATACGCAGTATTTT; cdr3_aa: CASSRSLAGMVTDTQYF
d_call: NA; j_call: TRBJ2-3; clone_size: NA; v_call: TRBV4-1; cdr3_nt: TGCGCCAGCAGCAGACAGGAGGACCCCACAGATACGCAGTATTTT; cdr3_aa: CASSRQEDPTDTQYF